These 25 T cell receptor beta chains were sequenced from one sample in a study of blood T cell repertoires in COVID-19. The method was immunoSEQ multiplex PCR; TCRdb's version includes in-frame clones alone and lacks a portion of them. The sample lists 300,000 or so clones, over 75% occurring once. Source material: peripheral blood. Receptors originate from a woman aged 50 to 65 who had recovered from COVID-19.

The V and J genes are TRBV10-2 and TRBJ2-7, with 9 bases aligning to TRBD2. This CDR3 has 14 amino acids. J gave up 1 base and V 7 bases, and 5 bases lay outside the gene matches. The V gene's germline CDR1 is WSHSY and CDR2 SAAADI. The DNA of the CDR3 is TGCGCCAGCAATAGACTAGCGGAATCCTACGAGCAGTACTTC. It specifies CASNRLAESYEQYF.

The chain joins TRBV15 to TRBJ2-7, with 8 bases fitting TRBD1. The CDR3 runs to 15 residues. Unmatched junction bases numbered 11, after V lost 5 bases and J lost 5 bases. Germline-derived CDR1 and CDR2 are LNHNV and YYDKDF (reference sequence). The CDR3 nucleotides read TGTGCCACCAGCCCCGGGACAGGCACTAGGAACGAGCAGTACTTC. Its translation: CATSPGTGTRNEQYF.

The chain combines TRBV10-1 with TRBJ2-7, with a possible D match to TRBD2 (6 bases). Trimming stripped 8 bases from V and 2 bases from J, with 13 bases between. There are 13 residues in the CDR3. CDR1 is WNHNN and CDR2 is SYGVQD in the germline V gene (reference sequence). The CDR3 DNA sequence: TGCGCCAGCGTAAAGGTAGCGGCCTACGAGCAGTACTTC. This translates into CASVKVAAYEQYF.

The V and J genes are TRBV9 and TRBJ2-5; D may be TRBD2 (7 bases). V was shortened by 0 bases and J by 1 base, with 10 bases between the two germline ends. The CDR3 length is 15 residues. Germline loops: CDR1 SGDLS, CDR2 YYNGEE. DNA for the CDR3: TGTGCCAGCAGCGTAGTGGGGGGGCCCCAAGAGACCCAGTACTTC. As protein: CASSVVGGPQETQYF.

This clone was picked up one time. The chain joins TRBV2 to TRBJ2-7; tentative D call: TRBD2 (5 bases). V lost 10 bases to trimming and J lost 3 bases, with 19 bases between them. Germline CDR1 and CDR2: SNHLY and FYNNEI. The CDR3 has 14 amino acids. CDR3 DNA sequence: TGTGCCATCCTTCGGTCGGGGTTGGGCTACGAGCAGTACTTC. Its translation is CAILRSGLGYEQYF.

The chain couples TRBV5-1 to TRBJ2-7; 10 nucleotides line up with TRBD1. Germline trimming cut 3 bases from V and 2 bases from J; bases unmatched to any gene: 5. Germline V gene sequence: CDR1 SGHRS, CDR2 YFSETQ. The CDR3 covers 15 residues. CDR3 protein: CASSWGQGPTYEQYF. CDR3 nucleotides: TGCGCCAGCAGCTGGGGACAGGGGCCGACCTACGAGCAGTACTTC.

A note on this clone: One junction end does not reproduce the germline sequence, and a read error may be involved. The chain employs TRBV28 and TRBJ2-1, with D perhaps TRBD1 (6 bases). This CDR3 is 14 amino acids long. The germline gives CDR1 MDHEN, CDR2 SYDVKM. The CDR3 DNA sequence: TGTGCCAGCAGCCTTAAACCTTACAGGGAACCCCTAATCTTC. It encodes CASSLKPYREPLIF.

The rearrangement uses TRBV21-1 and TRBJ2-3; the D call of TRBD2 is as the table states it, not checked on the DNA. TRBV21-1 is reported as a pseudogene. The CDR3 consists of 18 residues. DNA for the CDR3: TGTGCCAGCAGCATTCGGTCCCCGACTAGCGCCCGCACAGATACGCAGTATTTT. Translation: CASSIRSPTSARTDTQYF.

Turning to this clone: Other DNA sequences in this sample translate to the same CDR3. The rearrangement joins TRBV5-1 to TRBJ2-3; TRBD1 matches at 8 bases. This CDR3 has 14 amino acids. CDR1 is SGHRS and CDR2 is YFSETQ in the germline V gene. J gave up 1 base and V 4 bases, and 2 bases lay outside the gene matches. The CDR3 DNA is TGCGCCAGCAGCCCGGGACAGGGCACAGATACGCAGTATTTT. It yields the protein CASSPGQGTDTQYF. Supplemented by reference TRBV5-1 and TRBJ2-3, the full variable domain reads KAGVTQTPRYLIKTRGQQVTLSCSPISGHRSVSWYQQTPGQGLQFLFEYFSETQRNKGNFPGRFSGRQFSNSRSEMNVSTLELGDSALYLCASSPGQGTDTQYFGPGTRLTVL.

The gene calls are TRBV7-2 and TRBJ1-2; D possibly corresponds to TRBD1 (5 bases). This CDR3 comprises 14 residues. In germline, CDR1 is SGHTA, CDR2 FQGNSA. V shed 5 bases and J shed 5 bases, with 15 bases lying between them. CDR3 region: CASSPKGRGYGYTF. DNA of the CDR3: TGTGCCAGCAGCCCCAAGGGGCGAGGTTATGGCTACACCTTC. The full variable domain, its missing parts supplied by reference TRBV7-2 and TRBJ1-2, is GAGVSQSPSNKVTEKGKDVELRCDPISGHTALYWYRQSLGQGLEFLIYFQGNSAPDKSGLPSDRFSAERTGGSVSTLTIQRTQQEDSAVYLCASSPKGRGYGYTFGSGTRLTVV.

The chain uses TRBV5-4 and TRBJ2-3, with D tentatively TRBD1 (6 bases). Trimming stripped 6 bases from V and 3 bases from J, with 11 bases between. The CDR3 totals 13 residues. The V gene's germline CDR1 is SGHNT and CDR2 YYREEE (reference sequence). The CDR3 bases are TGTGCCAGCACCTCTCAGGGGACAGATACGCAGTATTTT. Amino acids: CASTSQGTDTQYF.

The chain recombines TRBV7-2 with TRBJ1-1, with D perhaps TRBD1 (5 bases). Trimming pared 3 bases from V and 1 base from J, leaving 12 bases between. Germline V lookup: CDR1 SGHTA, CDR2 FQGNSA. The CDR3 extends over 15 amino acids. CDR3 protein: CASSLLGGTNTEAFF. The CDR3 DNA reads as TGTGCCAGCAGCTTGTTGGGCGGGACGAACACTGAAGCTTTCTTT.

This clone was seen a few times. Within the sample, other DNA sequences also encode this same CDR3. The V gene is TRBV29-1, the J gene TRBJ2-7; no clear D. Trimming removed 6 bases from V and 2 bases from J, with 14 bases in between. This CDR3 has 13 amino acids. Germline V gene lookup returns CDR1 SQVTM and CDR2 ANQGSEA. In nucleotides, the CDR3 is TGCAGCGTAGCCACCCGACAAGCCTACGAGCAGTACTTC. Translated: CSVATRQAYEQYF.

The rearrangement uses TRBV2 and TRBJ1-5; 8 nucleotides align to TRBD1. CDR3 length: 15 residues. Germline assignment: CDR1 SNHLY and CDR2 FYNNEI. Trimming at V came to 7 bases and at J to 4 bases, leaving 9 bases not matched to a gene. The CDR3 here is CASTLTGAYNQPQHF. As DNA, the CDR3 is TGTGCCAGCACACTGACAGGGGCCTATAATCAGCCCCAGCATTTT. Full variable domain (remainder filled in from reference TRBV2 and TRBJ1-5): EPEVTQTPSHQVTQMGQEVILRCVPISNHLYFYWYRQILGQKVEFLVSFYNNEISEKSEIFDDQFSVERPDGSNFTLKIRSTKLEDSAMYFCASTLTGAYNQPQHFGDGTRLSIL.

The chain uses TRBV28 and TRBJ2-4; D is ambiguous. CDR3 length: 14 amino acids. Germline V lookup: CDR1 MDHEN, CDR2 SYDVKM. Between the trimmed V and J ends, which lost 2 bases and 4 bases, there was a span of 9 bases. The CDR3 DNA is TGTGCCAGCAGTTTAGGTGGGCATAAAAACATTCAGTACTTC. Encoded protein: CASSLGGHKNIQYF.

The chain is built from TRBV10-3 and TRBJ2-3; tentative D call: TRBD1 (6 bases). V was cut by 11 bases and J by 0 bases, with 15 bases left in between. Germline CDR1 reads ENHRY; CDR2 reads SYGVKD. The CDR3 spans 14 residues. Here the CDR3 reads CAGGAQGSTDTQYF. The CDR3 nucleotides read TGTGCCGGGGGTGCCCAGGGGAGCACAGATACGCAGTATTTT.

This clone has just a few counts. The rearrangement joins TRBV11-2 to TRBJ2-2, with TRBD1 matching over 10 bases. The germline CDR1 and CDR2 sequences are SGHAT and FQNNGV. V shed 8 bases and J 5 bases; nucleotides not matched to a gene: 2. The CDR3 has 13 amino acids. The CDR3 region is CASGQGGTGELFF. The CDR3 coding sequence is TGTGCCAGCGGACAGGGGGGGACCGGGGAGCTGTTTTTT.

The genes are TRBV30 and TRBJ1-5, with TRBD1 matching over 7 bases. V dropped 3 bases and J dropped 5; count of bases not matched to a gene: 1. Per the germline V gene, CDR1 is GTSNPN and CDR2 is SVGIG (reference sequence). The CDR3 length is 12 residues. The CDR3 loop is CAWRTGDQPQHF. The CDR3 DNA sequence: TGTGCCTGGAGAACAGGGGATCAGCCCCAGCATTTT.

This CDR3 reads CASSRDSNQPQHF. The DNA of the CDR3 is TGTGCCAGTAGCCGAGATAGCAATCAGCCCCAGCATTTT. The chain carries TRBV19 and TRBJ1-5; no clear D gene. Trimming cost V 6 bases and J 0 bases, with 6 bases left between them. CDR1 and CDR2 from the germline V gene are LNHDA and SQIVND (reference sequence). The CDR3 is 13 amino acids.

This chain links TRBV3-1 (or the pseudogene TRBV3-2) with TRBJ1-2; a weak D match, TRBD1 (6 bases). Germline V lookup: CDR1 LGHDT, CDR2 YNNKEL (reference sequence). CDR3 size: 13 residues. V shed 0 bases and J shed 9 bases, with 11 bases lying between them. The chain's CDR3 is CASSQERGGSYTF. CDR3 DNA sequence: TGTGCCAGCAGCCAAGAGAGGGGGGGAAGCTACACCTTC.

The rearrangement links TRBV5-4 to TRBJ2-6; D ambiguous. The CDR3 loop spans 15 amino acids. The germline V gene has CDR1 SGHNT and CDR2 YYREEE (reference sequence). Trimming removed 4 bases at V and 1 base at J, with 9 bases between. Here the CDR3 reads CASSRGASGANVLTF. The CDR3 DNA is TGTGCCAGCAGCAGAGGTGCATCTGGGGCCAACGTCCTGACTTTC.

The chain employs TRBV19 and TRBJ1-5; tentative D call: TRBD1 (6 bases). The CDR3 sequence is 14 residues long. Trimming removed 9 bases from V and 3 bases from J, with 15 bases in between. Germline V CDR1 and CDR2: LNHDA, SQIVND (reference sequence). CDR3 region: CASTKTGLNQPQHF. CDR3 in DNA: TGTGCCAGCACAAAGACAGGACTCAATCAGCCCCAGCATTTT.

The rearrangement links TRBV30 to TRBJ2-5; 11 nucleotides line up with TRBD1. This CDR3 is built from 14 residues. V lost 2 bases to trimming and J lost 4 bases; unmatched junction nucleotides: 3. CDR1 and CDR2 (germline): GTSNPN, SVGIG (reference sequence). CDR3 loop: CAWSQDRGRETQYF. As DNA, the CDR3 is TGTGCCTGGAGTCAGGACAGGGGGCGAGAGACCCAGTACTTC.

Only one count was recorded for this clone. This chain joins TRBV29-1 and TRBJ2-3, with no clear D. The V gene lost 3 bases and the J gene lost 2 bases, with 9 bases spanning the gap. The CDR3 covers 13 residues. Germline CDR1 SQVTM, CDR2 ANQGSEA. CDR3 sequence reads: CSVEQALTDTQYF. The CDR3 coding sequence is TGCAGCGTTGAGCAGGCTCTCACAGATACGCAGTATTTT.

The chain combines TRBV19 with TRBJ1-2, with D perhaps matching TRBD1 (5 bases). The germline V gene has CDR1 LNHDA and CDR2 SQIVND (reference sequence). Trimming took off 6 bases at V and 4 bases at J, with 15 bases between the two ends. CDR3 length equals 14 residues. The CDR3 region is CASRAGGLGYGYTF. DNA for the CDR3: TGTGCCAGTAGGGCTGGGGGACTGGGCTATGGCTACACCTTC.